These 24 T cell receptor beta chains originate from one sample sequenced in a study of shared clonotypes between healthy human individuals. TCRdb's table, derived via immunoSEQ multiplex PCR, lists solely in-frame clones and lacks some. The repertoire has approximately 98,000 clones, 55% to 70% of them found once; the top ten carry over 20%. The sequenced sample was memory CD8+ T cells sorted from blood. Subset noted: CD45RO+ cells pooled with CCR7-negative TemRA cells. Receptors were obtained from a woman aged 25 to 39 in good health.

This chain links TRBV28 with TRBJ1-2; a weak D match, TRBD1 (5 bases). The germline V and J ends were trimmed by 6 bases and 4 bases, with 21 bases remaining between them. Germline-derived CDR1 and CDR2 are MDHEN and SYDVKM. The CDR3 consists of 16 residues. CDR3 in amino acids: CASRRDGFPAPYGYTF. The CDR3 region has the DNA TGTGCCAGCAGGCGGGACGGATTCCCGGCCCCCTATGGCTACACCTTC.

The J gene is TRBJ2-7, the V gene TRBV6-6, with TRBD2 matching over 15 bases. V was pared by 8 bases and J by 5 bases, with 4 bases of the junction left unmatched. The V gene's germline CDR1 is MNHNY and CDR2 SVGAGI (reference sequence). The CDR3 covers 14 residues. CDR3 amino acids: CASGLAGGPHEQYF. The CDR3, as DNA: TGTGCCAGCGGACTAGCGGGAGGGCCCCACGAGCAGTACTTC.

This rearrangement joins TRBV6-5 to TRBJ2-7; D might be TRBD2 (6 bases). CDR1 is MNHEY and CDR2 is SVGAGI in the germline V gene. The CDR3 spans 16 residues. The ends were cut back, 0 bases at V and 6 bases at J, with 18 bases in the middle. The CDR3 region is CASSYSSTGDPLEQYF. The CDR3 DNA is TGTGCCAGCAGTTACTCGAGTACGGGAGATCCCCTCGAGCAGTACTTC.

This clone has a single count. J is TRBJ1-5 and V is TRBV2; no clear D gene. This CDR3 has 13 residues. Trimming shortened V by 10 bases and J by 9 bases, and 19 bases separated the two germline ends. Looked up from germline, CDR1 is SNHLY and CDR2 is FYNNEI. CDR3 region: CATGRREKWPQHF. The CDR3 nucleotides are TGTGCCACAGGAAGACGGGAAAAATGGCCCCAGCATTTT.

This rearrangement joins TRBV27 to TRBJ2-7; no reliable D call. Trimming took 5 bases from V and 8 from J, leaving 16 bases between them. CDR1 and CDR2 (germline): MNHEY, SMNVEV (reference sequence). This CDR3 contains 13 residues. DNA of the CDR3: TGTGCCAGCAGTAGAGGAACCTTGAGGAAGCAGTACTTC. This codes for CASSRGTLRKQYF.

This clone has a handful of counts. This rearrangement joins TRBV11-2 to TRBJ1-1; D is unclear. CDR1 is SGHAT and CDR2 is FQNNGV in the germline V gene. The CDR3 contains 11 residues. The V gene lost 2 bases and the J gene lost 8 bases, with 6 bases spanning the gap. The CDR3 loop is CASSLWQEAFF. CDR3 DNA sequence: TGTGCCAGCAGCTTATGGCAGGAAGCTTTCTTT.

The DNA of the CDR3 is TGTGCCAGCAGTGATGCGGGACTAGGACTAGCGGGCCGCGGGGAGCAGTACTTC. Residues: CASSDAGLGLAGRGEQYF. This sequence joins TRBV25-1 and TRBJ2-7, with 11 bases that match TRBD2. The CDR3 has 18 amino acids. The junction had 17 bases not matched to a gene; V was cut back by 3 bases and J by 7 bases. In germline, CDR1 is MGHDK, CDR2 SYGVNS.

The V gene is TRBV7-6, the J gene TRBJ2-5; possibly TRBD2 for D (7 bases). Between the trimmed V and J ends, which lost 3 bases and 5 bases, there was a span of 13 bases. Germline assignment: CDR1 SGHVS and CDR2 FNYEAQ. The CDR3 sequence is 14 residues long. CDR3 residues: CASSFQQGGETQYF. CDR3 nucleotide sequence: TGTGCCAGCAGCTTTCAACAGGGAGGGGAGACCCAGTACTTC.

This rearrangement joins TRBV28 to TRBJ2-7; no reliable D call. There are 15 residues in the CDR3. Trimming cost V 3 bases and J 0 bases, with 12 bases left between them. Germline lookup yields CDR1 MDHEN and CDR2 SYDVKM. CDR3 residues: CASSFPAVSSYEQYF. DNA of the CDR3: TGTGCCAGCAGTTTTCCCGCGGTGAGCTCCTACGAGCAGTACTTC.

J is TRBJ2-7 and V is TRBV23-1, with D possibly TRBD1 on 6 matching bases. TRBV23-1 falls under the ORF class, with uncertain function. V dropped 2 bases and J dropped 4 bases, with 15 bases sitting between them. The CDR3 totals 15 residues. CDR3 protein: CASSQSQGMGYEQYF. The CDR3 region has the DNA TGCGCCAGCAGTCAAAGTCAGGGGATGGGGTACGAGCAGTACTTC.

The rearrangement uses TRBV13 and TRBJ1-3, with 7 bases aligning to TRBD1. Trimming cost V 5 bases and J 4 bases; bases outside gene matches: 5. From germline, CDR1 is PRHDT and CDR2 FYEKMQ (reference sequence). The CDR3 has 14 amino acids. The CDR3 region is CASSRGTEGNTIYF. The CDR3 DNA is TGTGCCAGCAGCAGAGGGACAGAAGGAAACACCATATATTTT.

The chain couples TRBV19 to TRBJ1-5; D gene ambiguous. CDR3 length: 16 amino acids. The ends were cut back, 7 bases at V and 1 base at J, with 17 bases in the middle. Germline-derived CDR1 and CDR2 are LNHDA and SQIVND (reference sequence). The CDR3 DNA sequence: TGTGCCAGTATTGCTTCCCGGACGTACAGCAATCAGCCCCAGCATTTT. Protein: CASIASRTYSNQPQHF.

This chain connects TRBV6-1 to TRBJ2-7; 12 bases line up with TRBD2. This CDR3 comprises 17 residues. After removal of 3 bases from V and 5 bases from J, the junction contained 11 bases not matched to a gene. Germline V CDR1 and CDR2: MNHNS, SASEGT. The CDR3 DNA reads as TGTGCCAGCAGTGAGGTAGTTCTAGCGGGAGGGCTCAACGAGCAGTACTTC. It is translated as CASSEVVLAGGLNEQYF.

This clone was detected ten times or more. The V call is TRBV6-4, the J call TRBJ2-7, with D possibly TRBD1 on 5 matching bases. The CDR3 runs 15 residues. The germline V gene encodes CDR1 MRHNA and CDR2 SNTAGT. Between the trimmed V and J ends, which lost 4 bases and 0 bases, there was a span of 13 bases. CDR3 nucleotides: TGTGCCAGCAGTGCCGAACCAGACAGCTCCTACGAGCAGTACTTC. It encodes CASSAEPDSSYEQYF.

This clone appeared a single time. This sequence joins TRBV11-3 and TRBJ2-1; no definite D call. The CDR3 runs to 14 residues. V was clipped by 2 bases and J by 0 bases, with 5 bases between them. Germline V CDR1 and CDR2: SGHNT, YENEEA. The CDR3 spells CASSLTFSYNEQFF. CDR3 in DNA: TGTGCCAGCAGCTTAACTTTCTCCTACAATGAGCAGTTCTTC.

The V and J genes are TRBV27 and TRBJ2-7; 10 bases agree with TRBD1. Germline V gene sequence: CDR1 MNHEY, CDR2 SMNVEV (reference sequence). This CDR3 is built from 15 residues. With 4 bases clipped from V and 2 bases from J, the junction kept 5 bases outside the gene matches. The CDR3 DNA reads TGTGCCAGCAGTTCCCCCGGGACAGGGGCCTACGAGCAGTACTTC. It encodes CASSSPGTGAYEQYF.

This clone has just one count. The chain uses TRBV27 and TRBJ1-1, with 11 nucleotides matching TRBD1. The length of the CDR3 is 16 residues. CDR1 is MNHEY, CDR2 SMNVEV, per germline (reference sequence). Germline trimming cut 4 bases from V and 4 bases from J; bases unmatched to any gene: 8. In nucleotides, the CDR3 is TGTGCCAGCAGTTCCAACAAAGGGACAGGGGGCACTGAAGCTTTCTTT. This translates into CASSSNKGTGGTEAFF.

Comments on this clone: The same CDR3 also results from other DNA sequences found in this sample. The CDR3 here is CASSTRTSGINEQFF. The CDR3 DNA follows: TGTGCCAGTAGTACCCGGACTAGCGGGATTAATGAGCAGTTCTTC. The rearrangement links TRBV19 to TRBJ2-1; 12 bases fit TRBD2. V shed 4 bases and J 7 bases; nucleotides not matched to a gene: 5. The CDR3 totals 15 residues. Germline assignment: CDR1 LNHDA and CDR2 SQIVND (reference sequence).

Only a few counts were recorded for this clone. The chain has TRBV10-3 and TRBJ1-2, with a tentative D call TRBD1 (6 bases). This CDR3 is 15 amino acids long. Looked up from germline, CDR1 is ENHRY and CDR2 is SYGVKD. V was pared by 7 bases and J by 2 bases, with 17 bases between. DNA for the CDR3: TGTGCCATCACCCAAGACGGGGGGGCGAACTATGGCTACACCTTC. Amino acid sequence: CAITQDGGANYGYTF.

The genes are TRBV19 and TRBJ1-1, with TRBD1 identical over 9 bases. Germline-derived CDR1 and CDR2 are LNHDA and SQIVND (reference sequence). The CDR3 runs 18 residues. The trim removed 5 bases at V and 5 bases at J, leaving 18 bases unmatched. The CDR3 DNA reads TGTGCCAGTAGTCCCGGGACAGGGCAAGGAGTAAGGTATACTGAAGCTTTCTTT. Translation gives CASSPGTGQGVRYTEAFF.

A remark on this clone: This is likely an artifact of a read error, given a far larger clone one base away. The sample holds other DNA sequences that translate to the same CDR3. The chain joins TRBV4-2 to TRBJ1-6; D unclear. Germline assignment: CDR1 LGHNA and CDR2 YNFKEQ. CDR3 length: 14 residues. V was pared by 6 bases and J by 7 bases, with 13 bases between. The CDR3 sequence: CASSGTRENSPLHF. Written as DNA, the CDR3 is TGTGCCAGCAGTGGCACCCGGGAGAATTCACCCCTCCACTTT.

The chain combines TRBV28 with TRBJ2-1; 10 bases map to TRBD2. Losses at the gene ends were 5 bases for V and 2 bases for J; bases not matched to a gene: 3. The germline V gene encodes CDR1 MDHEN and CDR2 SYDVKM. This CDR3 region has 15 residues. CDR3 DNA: TGTGCCAGCAGTCGGACTAGCGGAACCTACAATGAGCAGTTCTTC. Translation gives CASSRTSGTYNEQFF.

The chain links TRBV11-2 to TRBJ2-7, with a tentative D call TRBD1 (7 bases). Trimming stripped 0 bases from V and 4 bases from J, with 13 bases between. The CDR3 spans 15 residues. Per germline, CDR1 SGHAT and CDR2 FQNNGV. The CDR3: CASSLDRSGGYEQYF. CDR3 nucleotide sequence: TGTGCCAGCAGCTTAGATCGCTCAGGGGGGTACGAGCAGTACTTC.

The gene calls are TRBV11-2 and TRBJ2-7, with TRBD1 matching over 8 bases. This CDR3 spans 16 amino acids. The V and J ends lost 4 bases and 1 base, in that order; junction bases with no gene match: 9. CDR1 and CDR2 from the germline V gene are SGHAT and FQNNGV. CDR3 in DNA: TGTGCCAGCAGCTCACAGGGGGAGAGCTCATCCTACGAGCAGTACTTC. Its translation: CASSSQGESSSYEQYF. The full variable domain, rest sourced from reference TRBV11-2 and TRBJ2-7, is EAGVAQSPRYKIIEKRQSVAFWCNPISGHATLYWYQQILGQGPKLLIQFQNNGVVDDSQLPKDRFSAERLKGVDSTLKIQPAKLEDSAVYLCASSSQGESSSYEQYFGPGTRLTVT.